The 31 T cell receptor beta chains given below trace back to one sample, sequenced in a study of T cell responses to AZD1222 COVID-19 vaccine. Here immunoSEQ multiplex PCR was the method, and the copy in TCRdb shows in-frame clones only, minus some. This table has some 130,000 clones, 88% appearing once. The sample in question was peripheral blood, obtained 28 days after the second AZD1222 dose. These receptors all come from an adult who received the AZD1222 COVID-19 vaccine.

This chain joins TRBV20-1 and TRBJ2-7, with 8 bases identical to TRBD1. Germline-derived CDR1 and CDR2 are DFQATT and SNEGSKA (reference sequence). This CDR3 is built from 15 residues. Trimming took 3 bases from V and 2 from J; bases not matched to a gene: 9. DNA for the CDR3: TGCAGTGCTAGTGCGGTGTTACAGGGGGCCTACGAGCAGTACTTC. Its translation: CSASAVLQGAYEQYF.

The gene calls are TRBV6-5 and TRBJ2-3; a weak D match, TRBD1 (5 bases). This CDR3 has 12 residues. Germline V gene sequence: CDR1 MNHEY, CDR2 SVGAGI. V was trimmed by 6 bases and J by 9 bases, leaving 13 bases between them. CDR3 in amino acids: CASRSGLGTQYF. The CDR3 DNA reads TGTGCCAGCAGATCAGGGTTAGGGACGCAGTATTTT.

The chain links TRBV9 to TRBJ1-1, with no clear D. CDR3 size: 14 residues. Trimming shortened V by 1 base and J by 2 bases, and 9 bases separated the two germline ends. Germline V gene data show CDR1 as SGDLS and CDR2 as YYNGEE. CDR3 in DNA: TGTGCCAGCAGCGTATCGCAGGCTAACACTGAAGCTTTCTTT. Its translation: CASSVSQANTEAFF.

This chain uses TRBV5-5 with TRBJ2-1; TRBD2 aligns across 15 bases. Per germline, CDR1 SGHKS and CDR2 YYEKEE (reference sequence). The J segment lost 9 bases and the V segment lost 0 bases, leaving 13 bases of the junction unmatched. The CDR3 is 19 residues long. Written as DNA, the CDR3 is TGTGCCAGCAGCTTGGCCTTAGGACTAGCGGGAGGGCCGGGGGGTGAGCAGTTCTTC. Residues: CASSLALGLAGGPGGEQFF.

This clone has a handful of counts. V usage is TRBV2 and J usage is TRBJ1-2, with TRBD1 as a possible D gene (6 bases). Germline values: CDR1 SNHLY, CDR2 FYNNEI. V was pared by 4 bases and J by 7 bases, with 10 bases between. The CDR3 consists of 12 residues. The CDR3 DNA follows: TGTGCCAGCAGTGCCAGGGGTGGTGGCTACACCTTC. As protein: CASSARGGGYTF.

The gene calls are TRBV3-1 (or the pseudogene TRBV3-2) and TRBJ2-1, with 9 bases identical to TRBD1. This CDR3 contains 15 residues. V lost 4 bases and J lost 7; bases outside the gene matches: 8. CDR1 LGHDT and CDR2 YNNKEL come from the germline V gene (reference sequence). The CDR3 protein is CASSLMGQGTNEQFF. The DNA of the CDR3 is TGTGCCAGCAGCCTCATGGGACAGGGCACAAATGAGCAGTTCTTC.

The chain is built from TRBV6-1 and TRBJ2-3; unclear D gene. CDR3 size: 15 residues. Germline lookup yields CDR1 MNHNS and CDR2 SASEGT. The ends were cut back, 5 bases at V and 2 bases at J, with 14 bases in the middle. CDR3 DNA sequence: TGTGCCAGCAGTTCGCATATGTCATACACAGATACGCAGTATTTT. Amino acids: CASSSHMSYTDTQYF.

V and J are TRBV7-2 and TRBJ1-1; 8 bases align to TRBD1. This CDR3 spans 13 amino acids. V shed 5 bases and J 5 bases; nucleotides not matched to a gene: 4. Germline V CDR1 and CDR2: SGHTA, FQGNSA. The CDR3 DNA sequence: TGTGCCAGCAGCATCCAGGGGGCAACTGAAGCTTTCTTT. It is translated as CASSIQGATEAFF.

The chain couples TRBV3-1 (or the pseudogene TRBV3-2) to TRBJ1-6; tentative D call: TRBD1 (5 bases). This CDR3 is 15 amino acids long. Between the trimmed V and J ends, which lost 0 bases and 7 bases, there was a span of 10 bases. Germline CDR1 LGHDT, CDR2 YNNKEL (reference sequence). The CDR3 bases are TGTGCCAGCAGCCAAGAGGGCAGGGCAAATTCACCCCTCCACTTT. This gives the protein CASSQEGRANSPLHF.

The genes are TRBV7-9 and TRBJ1-3; D call uncertain. V was cut by 5 bases and J by 0 bases, with 14 bases left in between. The CDR3 consists of 16 residues. Germline V lookup: CDR1 SEHNR, CDR2 FQNEAQ (reference sequence). The CDR3, as DNA: TGTGCCAGCAGCCCCCTTATGACCTTCTCTGGAAACACCATATATTTT. The encoded protein is CASSPLMTFSGNTIYF. The full variable domain, rest sourced from reference TRBV7-9 and TRBJ1-3, is DTGVSQNPRHKITKRGQNVTFRCDPISEHNRLYWYRQTLGQGPEFLTYFQNEAQLEKSRLLSDRFSAERPKGSFSTLEIQRTEQGDSAMYLCASSPLMTFSGNTIYFGEGSWLTVV.

The chain has TRBV5-8 and TRBJ1-2, with 7 bases lining up with TRBD1. V gave up 3 bases and J gave up 6 bases; unmatched junction bases: 20. CDR3 size: 18 residues. The V gene's germline CDR1 is SGHTS and CDR2 YDEGEE. The CDR3 DNA reads TGTGCCAGCAGCTCCGGGACAGTTCCTTATTTGCGGAAAAATGGCTACACCTTC. It encodes CASSSGTVPYLRKNGYTF.

CDR3 protein: CASSPGHIHEKLFF. The DNA for the CDR3 is TGTGCCAGCAGCCCGGGACATATTCATGAAAAACTGTTTTTT. The chain combines TRBV7-9 with TRBJ1-4; D is perhaps TRBD1 (6 bases). This CDR3 is 14 amino acids long. V was shortened by 5 bases and J by 6 bases, with 13 bases between the two germline ends. In germline, CDR1 is SEHNR, CDR2 FQNEAQ (reference sequence).

The V and J genes are TRBV7-9 and TRBJ2-7; 10 bases agree with TRBD1. Germline loops: CDR1 SEHNR, CDR2 FQNEAQ (reference sequence). This CDR3 has 16 residues. Unmatched junction bases numbered 8, after V lost 4 bases and J lost 2 bases. The CDR3 region is CASSYPGQGQTYEQYF. CDR3 nucleotides: TGTGCCAGCAGCTATCCGGGACAGGGGCAAACCTACGAGCAGTACTTC.

This chain links TRBV19 with TRBJ1-5; D call uncertain. CDR1 LNHDA and CDR2 SQIVND come from the germline V gene (reference sequence). The CDR3 runs 14 residues. Trimming stripped 7 bases from V and 2 bases from J, with 12 bases between. CDR3 sequence reads: CASKAGIGNQPQHF. CDR3 in DNA: TGTGCCAGTAAGGCGGGGATTGGCAATCAGCCCCAGCATTTT.

This chain links TRBV29-1 with TRBJ1-2; 8 bases line up with TRBD1. This CDR3 contains 12 residues. The junction had 7 bases not matched to a gene; V was cut back by 7 bases and J by 6 bases. Per the germline V gene, CDR1 is SQVTM and CDR2 is ANQGSEA. CDR3 in DNA: TGCAGCGAACTGACAGGGGAGAATGGCTACACCTTC. This encodes CSELTGENGYTF.

The chain couples TRBV29-1 to TRBJ2-3, with 9 nucleotides matching TRBD1. The CDR3 has 15 amino acids. Germline V gene data show CDR1 as SQVTM and CDR2 as ANQGSEA. Trimming took 4 bases from V and 5 from J; bases not matched to a gene: 10. CDR3 sequence reads: CSVATGGQGRDTQYF. The CDR3 coding sequence is TGCAGCGTTGCAACCGGGGGACAGGGTCGAGATACGCAGTATTTT.

The chain has TRBV4-3 and TRBJ1-6; no reliable D call. V was clipped by 0 bases and J by 6 bases, with 9 bases between them. Germline CDR1 LGHNA, CDR2 YSLEER. The length of the CDR3 is 15 residues. As DNA, the CDR3 is TGCGCCAGCAGCCAAGAGGCGGGCACTAATTCACCCCTCCACTTT. Translation gives CASSQEAGTNSPLHF.

This sequence joins TRBV14 and TRBJ1-2; D is possibly TRBD1 (5 bases). V was shortened by 7 bases and J by 1 base, with 10 bases between the two germline ends. This CDR3 has 13 residues. In germline, CDR1 is SGHDN, CDR2 FVKESK. DNA of the CDR3: TGTGCCAGCACCGCCGACAGTAACTATGGCTACACCTTC. Translated, it gives CASTADSNYGYTF.

The gene calls are TRBV2 and TRBJ2-1; D assignment may be TRBD1 or TRBD2 (5 bases each). Germline CDR1 is SNHLY and CDR2 is FYNNEI. The CDR3 runs 12 residues. Trimming stripped 3 bases from V and 10 bases from J, with 10 bases between. The CDR3 DNA reads TGTGCCAGCAGTGATTGGGGGACGGAGCAGTTCTTC. It codes for CASSDWGTEQFF.

The CDR3 sequence is CASSGDAGQYF. The CDR3 region has the DNA TGTGCCAGCAGTGGGGACGCTGGGCAGTACTTC. J is TRBJ2-7 and V is TRBV2; either TRBD1 or TRBD2 may supply D (5 bases each). CDR1 is SNHLY, CDR2 FYNNEI, per germline. Trimming stripped 4 bases from V and 9 bases from J, with 10 bases between. The CDR3 sequence is 11 residues long.

The sample holds a few counts of this clone. V is TRBV29-1 and J is TRBJ1-1, with 9 bases lining up with TRBD1. The CDR3 is 13 amino acids. Germline V lookup: CDR1 SQVTM, CDR2 ANQGSEA. V dropped 5 bases and J dropped 6; count of bases not matched to a gene: 7. The CDR3 loop is CSVRDREISEAFF. The CDR3 nucleotides are TGCAGCGTTAGGGACAGGGAGATCTCTGAAGCTTTCTTT.

The V and J genes are TRBV5-1 and TRBJ1-2; unclear D gene. Germline values: CDR1 SGHRS, CDR2 YFSETQ. This CDR3 comprises 13 residues. Trimming removed 0 bases from V and 8 bases from J, with 11 bases in between. The CDR3 reads CASSLGPGRGYTF. DNA of the CDR3: TGCGCCAGCAGCTTGGGACCCGGACGGGGCTACACCTTC.

The chain has TRBV6-6 and TRBJ1-2, with D tentatively TRBD1 (6 bases). This CDR3 spans 14 amino acids. Trimming pared 6 bases from V and 4 bases from J, leaving 15 bases between. Germline values: CDR1 MNHNY, CDR2 SVGAGI (reference sequence). The DNA for the CDR3 is TGTGCCAGCAGCGCACAGGGTGCAGGCTATGGCTACACCTTC. This translates into CASSAQGAGYGYTF.

The chain combines TRBV28 with TRBJ2-5, with D perhaps TRBD1 or TRBD2 (5 bases each). This CDR3 region has 13 residues. The germline V gene encodes CDR1 MDHEN and CDR2 SYDVKM. V gave up 3 bases and J gave up 4 bases, with 9 bases separating them. The CDR3 loop is CASSFWGTETQYF. The DNA of the CDR3 is TGTGCCAGCAGTTTCTGGGGGACAGAGACCCAGTACTTC.

The rearrangement links TRBV11-3 to TRBJ1-1; D is uncertain. Germline V gene data show CDR1 as SGHNT and CDR2 as YENEEA. Trimming took 1 base from V and 1 from J, leaving 13 bases between them. The length of the CDR3 is 16 residues. The CDR3 loop is CASSLVETLGNTEAFF. The CDR3 DNA is TGTGCCAGCAGCTTAGTCGAGACCCTGGGGAACACTGAAGCTTTCTTT.

The CDR3 DNA follows: TGTGCCAGCAGTCAAAAAGGGGCAGATACGCAGTATTTT. Translated: CASSQKGADTQYF. V is TRBV3-1 (or the pseudogene TRBV3-2) and J is TRBJ2-3; D possibly corresponds to TRBD1 (5 bases). The V gene's germline CDR1 is LGHDT and CDR2 YNNKEL (reference sequence). The CDR3 consists of 13 residues. The V end lost 6 bases, the J end lost 4 bases, and 11 bases lay between the germline ends.

The J gene is TRBJ1-5, the V gene TRBV11-2; the D gene is possibly TRBD1 (5 bases). Germline CDR1 and CDR2: SGHAT and FQNNGV. The CDR3 contains 14 residues. The V end lost 1 base, the J end lost 7 bases, and 11 bases lay between the germline ends. CDR3 DNA sequence: TGTGCCAGCAGCTTAGGGTTCGGGGACCAGCCCCAGCATTTT. Amino acids: CASSLGFGDQPQHF.

CDR3 loop: CAYQERGTGELFF. In DNA form, the CDR3 reads TGTGCCTACCAGGAGAGGGGCACCGGGGAGCTGTTTTTT. The chain combines TRBV19 with TRBJ2-2, with D possibly being TRBD1 or TRBD2 (5 bases each). This CDR3 has 13 amino acids. The germline V gene has CDR1 LNHDA and CDR2 SQIVND (reference sequence). V dropped 11 bases and J dropped 4 bases, with 14 bases sitting between them.

The chain links TRBV5-1 to TRBJ2-7, with 12 bases matching TRBD2. Germline V gene lookup returns CDR1 SGHRS and CDR2 YFSETQ. The CDR3 consists of 17 residues. The J segment lost 3 bases and the V segment lost 7 bases, leaving 14 bases of the junction unmatched. In DNA form, the CDR3 reads TGCGCCAGCCGCCCCGGAGGTACTAGCGGGAGGATCTACGAGCAGTACTTC. Its translation: CASRPGGTSGRIYEQYF.

The J gene is TRBJ2-5, the V gene TRBV5-1, with 11 bases fitting TRBD2. V shed 3 bases, J shed 5 bases, and the junction held 9 bases outside the gene matches. The germline CDR1 and CDR2 sequences are SGHRS and YFSETQ. CDR3 length equals 16 residues. CDR3 region: CASSSILLAGGETQYF. CDR3 nucleotides: TGCGCCAGCAGCTCGATATTGCTAGCGGGAGGCGAGACCCAGTACTTC.

The gene calls are TRBV28 and TRBJ1-2; D is unresolved. This CDR3 is built from 15 residues. In germline, CDR1 is MDHEN, CDR2 SYDVKM. Between the trimmed V and J ends, which lost 5 bases and 4 bases, there was a span of 17 bases. The CDR3 loop reads CASSPPRGKSYGYTF. Written as DNA, the CDR3 is TGTGCCAGCAGTCCCCCCCGCGGGAAAAGCTATGGCTACACCTTC.